These 18 T cell receptor beta chains were all obtained from the same sample, sequenced in a study of blood T cell repertoires in COVID-19. The method was immunoSEQ multiplex PCR; TCRdb's version includes in-frame clones alone and lacks a portion of them. The sample carries more than 200,000 clones, around 81% recorded once. Source material: peripheral blood. These receptors originate from a man in his fifties or sixties with active or convalescent COVID-19.

The CDR3 DNA sequence: TGTGCCTGGAGGGTCGGGACAGGGGGAACCGGGGAGCTGTTTTTT. Protein sequence: CAWRVGTGGTGELFF. The chain employs TRBV30 and TRBJ2-2, with 11 bases fitting TRBD1. Germline V gene data show CDR1 as GTSNPN and CDR2 as SVGIG (reference sequence). The CDR3 spans 15 residues. Unmatched junction bases numbered 5, after V lost 3 bases and J lost 5 bases. Full variable domain (rest looked up from reference TRBV30 and TRBJ2-2): SQTIHQWPATLVQPVGSPLSLECTVEGTSNPNLYWYRQAAGRGLQLLFYSVGIGQISSEVPQNLSASRPQDRQFILSSKKLLLSDSGFYLCAWRVGTGGTGELFFGEGSRLTVL.

This chain connects TRBV29-1 to TRBJ2-3, with D possibly being TRBD1 (6 bases). The CDR3 is 12 residues long. Trimming stripped 1 base from V and 15 bases from J, with 17 bases between. Germline assignment: CDR1 SQVTM and CDR2 ANQGSEA. In nucleotides, the CDR3 is TGCAGCGTTGAAGGGTGGGGGACAAGGGTCTATTTT. Amino acids: CSVEGWGTRVYF.

The chain links TRBV5-1 to TRBJ2-2; 12 bases align to TRBD1. Germline V gene lookup returns CDR1 SGHRS and CDR2 YFSETQ. The junction had 3 bases not matched to a gene; V was cut back by 2 bases and J by 7 bases. CDR3 length: 15 amino acids. Here the CDR3 reads CASSFGTGGLGELFF. The CDR3 region has the DNA TGCGCCAGCAGCTTCGGGACAGGGGGCCTCGGGGAGCTGTTTTTT.

The CDR3 spells CASSVGGLYQPQHF. DNA of the CDR3: TGTGCCAGCAGCGTAGGCGGCCTTTATCAGCCCCAGCATTTT. The chain combines TRBV11-2 with TRBJ1-5; D gene uncertain. This CDR3 has 14 amino acids. Germline V gene lookup returns CDR1 SGHAT and CDR2 FQNNGV. V dropped 5 bases and J dropped 5 bases, with 13 bases sitting between them. Based on the CDR3 plus reference TRBV11-2 and TRBJ1-5, the full variable domain is EAGVAQSPRYKIIEKRQSVAFWCNPISGHATLYWYQQILGQGPKLLIQFQNNGVVDDSQLPKDRFSAERLKGVDSTLKIQPAKLEDSAVYLCASSVGGLYQPQHFGDGTRLSIL.

The J gene is TRBJ1-2, the V gene TRBV4-3; possibly TRBD1 for D (6 bases). With 1 base removed from V and 7 bases from J, the gap between germline ends came to 16 bases. The CDR3 runs 15 residues. CDR1 and CDR2 (germline): LGHNA, YSLEER. Written as DNA, the CDR3 is TGCGCCAGCAGCCAAGTATCGGGGGCTAGCGGTGGCTACACCTTC. This encodes CASSQVSGASGGYTF.

This clone was found a few times. V gene TRBV10-3 combines with J gene TRBJ1-1; the D is unclear. The CDR3 covers 15 residues. Trimming removed 6 bases at V and 5 bases at J, with 19 bases between. The germline CDR1 and CDR2 sequences are ENHRY and SYGVKD. The CDR3 sequence: CAIRQSGGLETEAFF. For the CDR3, the DNA is TGTGCCATCAGGCAAAGCGGCGGCTTAGAGACTGAAGCTTTCTTT.

The chain uses TRBV20-1 and TRBJ2-4; a weak D match, TRBD1 (5 bases). This CDR3 is 13 amino acids long. Germline lookup yields CDR1 DFQATT and CDR2 SNEGSKA (reference sequence). The V end lost 3 bases, the J end lost 1 base, and 7 bases lay between the germline ends. The CDR3 protein is CSASPGAKNIQYF. Written as DNA, the CDR3 is TGCAGTGCTAGTCCAGGGGCCAAAAACATTCAGTACTTC.

This chain links TRBV15 with TRBJ2-7; D is perhaps TRBD1 (5 bases). The ends were cut back, 5 bases at V and 5 bases at J, with 13 bases in the middle. Germline values: CDR1 LNHNV, CDR2 YYDKDF (reference sequence). The CDR3 covers 13 residues. The CDR3 sequence is CATSPSWGDEQYF. In DNA, the CDR3 is TGTGCCACCAGCCCATCATGGGGCGACGAGCAGTACTTC.

This clone was detected only a few times. The chain joins TRBV6-5 to TRBJ1-6; 9 positions agree with TRBD1. The CDR3 is made up of 15 amino acids. The V and J ends lost 2 bases and 9 bases, in that order; junction bases with no gene match: 5. Germline values: CDR1 MNHEY, CDR2 SVGAGI. Written as DNA, the CDR3 is TGTGCCAGCAGTTACGGGACAGGGCTTCCTTCACCCCTCCACTTT. Amino acid sequence: CASSYGTGLPSPLHF.

This clone has just a few counts. The chain is built from TRBV20-1 and TRBJ1-1; no clear D gene. This CDR3 contains 13 residues. The V end lost 3 bases, the J end lost 1 base, and 9 bases lay between the germline ends. Germline V gene sequence: CDR1 DFQATT, CDR2 SNEGSKA (reference sequence). The CDR3 DNA reads TGCAGTGCTAGTTCAGGTACGAACACTGAAGCTTTCTTT. As protein: CSASSGTNTEAFF.

The chain has TRBV7-9 and TRBJ1-2; tentative D call: TRBD1 (6 bases). This CDR3 has 11 residues. Trimming took 10 bases from V and 8 from J, leaving 14 bases between them. CDR1 SEHNR and CDR2 FQNEAQ come from the germline V gene (reference sequence). CDR3 sequence (DNA): TGTGCCATCCTACAGGGAAACGGCTACACCTTC. Its translation: CAILQGNGYTF.

The rearrangement uses TRBV19 and TRBJ2-3, with 12 bases matching TRBD2. The CDR3 contains 18 residues. J lost 0 bases, V lost 3 bases, and 7 bases had no gene match. Per the germline V gene, CDR1 is LNHDA and CDR2 is SQIVND (reference sequence). CDR3 region: CASSITSGGPGSTDTQYF. CDR3 bases: TGTGCCAGTAGTATCACTAGCGGGGGGCCTGGGAGCACAGATACGCAGTATTTT.

Only a few counts were recorded for this clone. The genes are TRBV30 and TRBJ1-5, with TRBD1 matching 7 bases. The CDR3 is 13 amino acids. Germline V CDR1 and CDR2: GTSNPN, SVGIG (reference sequence). J gave up 1 base and V 8 bases, and 5 bases lay outside the gene matches. The CDR3 bases are TGTGCCGCCACAGGGGCGAGCAATCAGCCCCAGCATTTT. Its translation: CAATGASNQPQHF.

The chain links TRBV27 to TRBJ1-1; a possible D gene is TRBD1 (5 bases). The CDR3 length is 14 residues. Germline lookup yields CDR1 MNHEY and CDR2 SMNVEV (reference sequence). V lost 7 bases and J lost 3, with 15 bases in between. The CDR3 spells CASIPRRGDTEAFF. In DNA, the CDR3 is TGTGCCAGCATCCCCAGGCGGGGGGACACTGAAGCTTTCTTT.

The CDR3 protein is CASSYQVNTEAFF. As DNA, the CDR3 is TGTGCCAGCAGCTACCAGGTGAACACTGAAGCTTTCTTT. The chain is built from TRBV12-3 or TRBV12-4 and TRBJ1-1; no definite D call. Trimming removed 6 bases from V and 0 bases from J, with 8 bases in between. The CDR3 sequence is 13 residues long.

The chain joins TRBV7-2 to TRBJ1-5, with TRBD1 matching over 9 bases. CDR1 is SGHTA and CDR2 is FQGNSA in the germline V gene. The CDR3 length is 17 residues. The trim removed 1 base at V and 2 bases at J, leaving 6 bases unmatched. The CDR3 loop is CASSLGPQGAGNQPQHF. The CDR3 nucleotides read TGTGCCAGCAGCTTAGGTCCACAGGGGGCAGGCAATCAGCCCCAGCATTTT.

V usage is TRBV7-9 and J usage is TRBJ1-2, with 7 positions matching TRBD1. V gave up 3 bases and J gave up 5 bases; unmatched junction bases: 9. Germline values: CDR1 SEHNR, CDR2 FQNEAQ (reference sequence). There are 15 residues in the CDR3. The DNA of the CDR3 is TGTGCCAGCAGCTTCGACACGGGACAGATTTATGGCTACACCTTC. It encodes CASSFDTGQIYGYTF. Based on the CDR3 plus reference TRBV7-9 and TRBJ1-2, the full variable domain is DTGVSQNPRHKITKRGQNVTFRCDPISEHNRLYWYRQTLGQGPEFLTYFQNEAQLEKSRLLSDRFSAERPKGSFSTLEIQRTEQGDSAMYLCASSFDTGQIYGYTFGSGTRLTVV.

The chain has TRBV5-5 and TRBJ2-4, with TRBD2 matching 7 bases. The CDR3 runs 15 residues. Trimming cost V 2 bases and J 0 bases; bases outside gene matches: 2. From germline, CDR1 is SGHKS and CDR2 YYEKEE (reference sequence). CDR3 bases: TGTGCCAGCAGCTTAGCGGGGTTAGCCAAAAACATTCAGTACTTC. It yields the protein CASSLAGLAKNIQYF.